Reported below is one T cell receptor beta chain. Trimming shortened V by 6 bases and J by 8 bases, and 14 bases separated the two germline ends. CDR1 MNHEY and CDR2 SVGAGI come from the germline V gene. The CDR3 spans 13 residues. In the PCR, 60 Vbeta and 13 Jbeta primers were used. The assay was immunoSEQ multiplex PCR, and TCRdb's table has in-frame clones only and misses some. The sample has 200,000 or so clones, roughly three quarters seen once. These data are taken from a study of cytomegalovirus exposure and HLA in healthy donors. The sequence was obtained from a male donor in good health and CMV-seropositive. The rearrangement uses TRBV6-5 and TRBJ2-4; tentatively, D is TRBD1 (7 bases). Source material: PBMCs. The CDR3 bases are TGTGCCAGCAGACGACAGGGAGGCGACATTCAGTACTTC. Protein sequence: CASRRQGGDIQYF.